This TCR beta chain was captured by sequencing in a study of blood T cell repertoires in COVID-19. Study as a whole: Italy, Spain and the United States were the sources of the convalescent and acute COVID-19 samples.

With 4 bases removed from V and 5 bases from J, the gap between germline ends came to 20 bases. The CDR3 consists of 16 residues. The germline CDR1 and CDR2 sequences are SGHVS and FQNEAQ. As handled by the study authors: By means of reference gene primer amplification, nucleated cell counts were estimated. The repertoire was sequenced with immunoSEQ multiplex PCR; TCRdb's copy has only in-frame clones and lacks some. The D gene and trimming were derived from the DNA, and the V and J assignments and clone size from that table. The data contain some 240,000 clones, 89% of them seen just once; the ten biggest clones take up roughly 6.5%.

Sequences were obtained from peripheral blood. The source is a man aged 55 to 70 who had recovered from COVID-19. This chain joins TRBV7-8 and TRBJ1-2; weak D call: TRBD1 (6 bases). CDR3 in amino acids: CASSSGGQMKLYGYTF. In nucleotides, the CDR3 is TGTGCCAGCAGCTCAGGAGGACAGATGAAACTTTATGGCTACACCTTC.